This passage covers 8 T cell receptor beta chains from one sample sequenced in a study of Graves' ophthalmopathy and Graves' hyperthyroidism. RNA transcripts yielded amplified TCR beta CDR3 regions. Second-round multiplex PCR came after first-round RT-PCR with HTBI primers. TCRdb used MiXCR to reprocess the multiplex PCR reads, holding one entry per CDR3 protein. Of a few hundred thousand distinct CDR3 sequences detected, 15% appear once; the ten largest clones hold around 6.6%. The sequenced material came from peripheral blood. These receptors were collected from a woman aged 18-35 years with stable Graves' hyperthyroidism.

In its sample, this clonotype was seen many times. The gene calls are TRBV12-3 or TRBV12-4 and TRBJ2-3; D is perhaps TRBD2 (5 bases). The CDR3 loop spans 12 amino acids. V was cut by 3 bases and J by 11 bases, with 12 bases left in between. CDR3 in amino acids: CASSFNERKQYF. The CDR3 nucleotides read TGTGCCAGCAGTTTCAATGAGCGGAAGCAGTATTTT.

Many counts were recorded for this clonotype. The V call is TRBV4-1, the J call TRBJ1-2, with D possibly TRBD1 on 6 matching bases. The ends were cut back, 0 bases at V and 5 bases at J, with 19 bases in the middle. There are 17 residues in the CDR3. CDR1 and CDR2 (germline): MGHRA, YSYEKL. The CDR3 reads CASSQEKTRQVHYGYTF. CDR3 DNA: TGCGCCAGCAGCCAAGAAAAAACGAGACAGGTTCATTATGGCTACACCTTC.

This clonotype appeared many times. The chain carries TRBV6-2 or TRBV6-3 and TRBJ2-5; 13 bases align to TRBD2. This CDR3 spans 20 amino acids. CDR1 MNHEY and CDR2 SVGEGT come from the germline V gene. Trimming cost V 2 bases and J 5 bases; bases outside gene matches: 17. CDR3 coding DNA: TGTGCCAGCAGTTACCCCCCCGGACTAGCGGGGGCCGGCAGGAGCGAGACCCAGTACTTC. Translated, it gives CASSYPPGLAGAGRSETQYF.

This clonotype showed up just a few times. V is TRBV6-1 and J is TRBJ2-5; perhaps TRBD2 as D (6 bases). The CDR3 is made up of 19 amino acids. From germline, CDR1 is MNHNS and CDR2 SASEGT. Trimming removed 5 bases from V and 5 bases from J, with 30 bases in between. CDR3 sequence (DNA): TGTGCCAGCAGTAAATTGTCCCAGCGGGCGGTGAGGGGTGTGGAGACCCAGTACTTC. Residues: CASSKLSQRAVRGVETQYF.

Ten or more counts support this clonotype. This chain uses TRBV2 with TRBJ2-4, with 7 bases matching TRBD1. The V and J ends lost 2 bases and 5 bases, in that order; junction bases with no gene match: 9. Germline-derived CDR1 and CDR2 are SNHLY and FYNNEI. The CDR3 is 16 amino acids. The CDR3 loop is CASSEMGSTGENIQYF. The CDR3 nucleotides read TGTGCCAGCAGTGAAATGGGTAGTACAGGGGAAAACATTCAGTACTTC.

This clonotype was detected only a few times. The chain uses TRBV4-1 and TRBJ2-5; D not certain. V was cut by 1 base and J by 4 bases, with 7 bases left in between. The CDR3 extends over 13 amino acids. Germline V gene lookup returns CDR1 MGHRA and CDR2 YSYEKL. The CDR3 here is CASSQGATETQYF. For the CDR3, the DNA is TGCGCCAGCAGCCAAGGGGCAACAGAGACCCAGTACTTC.

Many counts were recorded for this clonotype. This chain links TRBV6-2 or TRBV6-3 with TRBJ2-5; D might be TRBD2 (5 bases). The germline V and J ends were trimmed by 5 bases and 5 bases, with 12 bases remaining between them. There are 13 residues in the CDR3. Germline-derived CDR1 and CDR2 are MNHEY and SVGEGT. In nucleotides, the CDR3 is TGTGCCAGCAGTGCAGGTAGCGAGGAGACCCAGTACTTC. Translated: CASSAGSEETQYF.

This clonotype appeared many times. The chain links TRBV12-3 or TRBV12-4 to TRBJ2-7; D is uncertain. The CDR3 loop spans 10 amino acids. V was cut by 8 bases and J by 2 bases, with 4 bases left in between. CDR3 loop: CASGTYEQYF. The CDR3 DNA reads TGTGCCAGCGGAACCTACGAGCAGTACTTC.